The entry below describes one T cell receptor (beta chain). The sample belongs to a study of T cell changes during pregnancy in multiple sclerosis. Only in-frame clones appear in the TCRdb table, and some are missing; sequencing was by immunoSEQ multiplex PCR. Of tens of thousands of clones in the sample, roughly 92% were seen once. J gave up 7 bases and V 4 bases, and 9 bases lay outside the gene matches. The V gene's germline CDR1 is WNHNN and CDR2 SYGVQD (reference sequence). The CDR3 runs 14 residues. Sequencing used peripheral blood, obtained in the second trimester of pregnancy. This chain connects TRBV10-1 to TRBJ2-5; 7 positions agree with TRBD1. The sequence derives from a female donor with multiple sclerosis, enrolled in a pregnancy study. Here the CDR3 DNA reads TGCGCCAGCAGTGCCGACAGGGTAGGTTGGACCCAGTACTTC. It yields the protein CASSADRVGWTQYF.